What follows describes a single T cell receptor (beta chain). Its antigen specificity is not known. No much larger clone exists at a distance of one base, and base qualities are not known. TCRbeta CDR3 regions were amplified from genomic DNA using the immunoSEQ Assay, a bias-controlled multiplex PCR. The study's processing was this. The number of nucleated cells in each sample was estimated by amplification of reference gene primers within the assay. Sequence reads were collapsed and filtered to measure the absolute abundance of every unique TCRbeta CDR3 rearrangement. For each sample, productive Simpson clonality was calculated by taking the square root of Simpson's diversity index across productive rearrangements. TCRdb took over this immuneACCESS table, retaining in-frame rearrangements with V and J assigned. Such tables are incomplete; in checked studies, under half of the missing clones stem from an unresolved V gene, and the remainder is unexplained. From that table come the V and J calls and clone size; the DNA was used to work out D and trimming. The sample contains hundreds of thousands of clones, less than 90% of them found a single time. Together, the top ten hold roughly 8% of the sample.

The data derive from a study of blood T cell repertoires in COVID-19 (dated by TCRdb to 2018 to 2020). Notes on the research overall: The collaborator samples originated in the United States, Italy and Spain and spanned the acute and convalescent phases of COVID-19. The repertoires were released in a freely available public database meant as a resource for research on the immune response to SARS-CoV-2. HLA class I and class II types, where available, came from metadata supplied by the sample provider rather than from assay-based typing. Nearly every sample came with metadata listing a de-identified subject ID, COVID-19 status, age in years and sex. The material from the prospective study consisted of cDNA or gDNA derived from T cells, B-cell-depleted T cells, or PBMCs. Subjects who had been exposed to COVID-19, were actively infected with it, or had recovered from it provided the deeply sampled blood TCRbeta repertoires that made up the dataset. The samples were drawn from the first 160 participants of the ongoing ImmuneRACE study and from under 1,500 subjects provided by 6 global collaborators. Beyond this particular receptor, the publication reports: The amount of clinical and demographic metadata varied by source and participant and was provided uncurated.

Participants in the prospective study were aged roughly 18 to 89 years, lived in 24 United States geographic areas, and enrolled through a virtual design. In the prospective study, participants were assigned to cohorts based on the clinical history participants reported in a screening survey and a study questionnaire. Recovered participants in ImmuneRACE Cohort 3 were defined by two consecutive negative NP/OP PCR tests, clearance by a healthcare professional, or resolution of symptoms. Mobile phlebotomists in the prospective study collected whole blood, serum and a nasopharyngeal or oropharyngeal swab from every participant. Participants in the prospective study had the option to provide additional blood draws and questionnaires over a roughly two-month period. Prospective study blood samples were shipped either frozen or at room temperature before DNA extraction. The cysteine opens and the phenylalanine closes a CDR3 of 19 amino acids. Just the 57-base CDR3 DNA is kept, in frame starting at base 1. CDR1 and CDR2 are drawn from the germline V gene: MNHNS, SASEGT. V and J are truncated by 2 bases and 5 bases respectively, leaving an intervening sequence of 25 bases.

The TCR sequence derives from a woman in her sixties or seventies who had recovered from COVID-19. The sample consisted of PBMCs or T cells enriched from blood (not recorded which). Here the chain combines TRBV6-1 and TRBJ1-5; the D segment could be TRBD1, given 6 matching bases. CDR3 reads: CASSERRTATPLSHQPQHF. The nucleotides are TGTGCCAGCAGTGAAAGGAGGACAGCAACTCCCCTCAGCCATCAGCCCCAGCATTTT.